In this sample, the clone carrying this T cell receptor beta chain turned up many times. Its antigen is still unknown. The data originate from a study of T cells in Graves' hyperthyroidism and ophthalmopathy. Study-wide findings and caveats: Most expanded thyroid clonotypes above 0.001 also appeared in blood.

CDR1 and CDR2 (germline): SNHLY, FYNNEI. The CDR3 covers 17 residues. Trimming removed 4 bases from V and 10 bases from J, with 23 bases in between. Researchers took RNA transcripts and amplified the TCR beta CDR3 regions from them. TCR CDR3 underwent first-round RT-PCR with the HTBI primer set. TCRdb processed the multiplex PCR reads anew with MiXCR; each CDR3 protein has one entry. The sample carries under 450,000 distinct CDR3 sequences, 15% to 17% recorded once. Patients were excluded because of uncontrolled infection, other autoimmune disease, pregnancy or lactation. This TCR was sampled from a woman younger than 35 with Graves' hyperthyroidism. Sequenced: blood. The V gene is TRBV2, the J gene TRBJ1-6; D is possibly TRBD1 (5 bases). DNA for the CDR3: TGTGCCAGCAGTGGCCGGGGGGAAGCGGGATTGTACTCACCCCTCCACTTT. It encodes CASSGRGEAGLYSPLHF. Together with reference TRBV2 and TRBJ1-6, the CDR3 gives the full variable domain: EPEVTQTPSHQVTQMGQEVILRCVPISNHLYFYWYRQILGQKVEFLVSFYNNEISEKSEIFDDQFSVERPDGSNFTLKIRSTKLEDSAMYFCASSGRGEAGLYSPLHFGNGTRLTVT.